There are many counts of the clone carrying this TCR beta chain. The source of the sample is a study of identical twins. The CDR3 sequence is 15 residues long. The germline V gene encodes CDR1 SGHAT and CDR2 FQNNGV. V was shortened by 4 bases and J by 6 bases, with 16 bases between the two germline ends. TCRdb itself ran the 5' RACE reads through MiXCR, one entry per CDR3 protein. The data contain some 97,000 distinct CDR3 sequences, 5.9% of them singletons. The sample was memory T cells sorted from blood. This chain connects TRBV11-2 to TRBJ2-1; weak D call: TRBD1 (6 bases). This sequence originates from a woman aged 45-65 years in good health. The chain's CDR3 is CASSSSGETTNEQFF. CDR3 in DNA: TGTGCCAGCAGCTCCTCAGGGGAGACCACCAATGAGCAGTTCTTC.